The 24 T cell receptor beta chains below were found in one sample sequenced in a study of post-analysis software for immune sequencing data (dated by TCRdb to about 2015). The library relied on PCR. The sequencing machine was an Illumina HiSeq 2500. Unique molecular identifiers were incorporated into TCR beta cDNA libraries to reduce PCR and sequencing biases. The public reads were reanalyzed by TCRdb: fastp trimming at Q25, MiXCR alignment, in-frame beta chains only. Entries are consolidated by CDR3 protein sequence, retaining the most common genes and DNA. Counted in this sample were about 820,000 distinct CDR3 sequences; under 70% of them appeared once. The ten biggest clones cover approximately 4.5% of the sample. No antigen is known for these receptors. What the authors observed across the whole study: A handful of TRBV segments, including TRBV5-6, TRBV5-1 and TRBV20-1, were significantly more frequent in patients than controls.

What was sequenced was blood. The receptors originated from a girl aged 10-17 years with multiple sclerosis.

The chain is built from TRBV10-3 and TRBJ1-5; 8 bases agree with TRBD1. From germline, CDR1 is ENHRY and CDR2 SYGVKD. Losses at the gene ends were 2 bases for V and 3 bases for J; bases not matched to a gene: 6. The CDR3 is made up of 16 amino acids. In DNA, the CDR3 is TGTGCCATCAGTGAGGGCAGGGGGCTAATCAATCAGCCCCAGCATTTT. It translates to CAISEGRGLINQPQHF.

The CDR3 protein is CASQTGSNYGYTF. The DNA of the CDR3 is TGTGCCTCACAGACAGGGTCGAACTATGGCTACACCTTC. The chain links TRBV18 to TRBJ1-2; TRBD1 aligns across 7 bases. CDR1 KGHSH and CDR2 LQKENI come from the germline V gene. The CDR3 sequence is 13 residues long. Trimming cost V 11 bases and J 2 bases; bases outside gene matches: 8.

The V call is TRBV29-1, the J call TRBJ2-7; tentatively, D is TRBD2 (6 bases). Looked up from germline, CDR1 is SQVTM and CDR2 is ANQGSEA. This CDR3 contains 13 residues. Trimming removed 1 base at V and 2 bases at J, with 9 bases between. The CDR3 region is CSVEGEVPYEQYF. The CDR3 bases are TGCAGCGTTGAAGGGGAGGTCCCCTACGAGCAGTACTTC.

This clonotype came up a few times. The chain combines TRBV4-1 with TRBJ2-7; 9 positions match TRBD2. The V and J ends lost 2 bases and 4 bases, in that order; junction bases with no gene match: 6. CDR3 length: 15 amino acids. CDR1 and CDR2 from the germline V gene are MGHRA and YSYEKL. CDR3 sequence: CASSQTGTSSYEQYF. The DNA of the CDR3 is TGCGCCAGCAGCCAAACCGGGACTAGCTCGTACGAGCAGTACTTC.

V is TRBV25-1 and J is TRBJ2-1; D unclear. The CDR3 is made up of 16 amino acids. The ends were cut back, 4 bases at V and 0 bases at J, with 13 bases in the middle. Germline CDR1 MGHDK, CDR2 SYGVNS. The CDR3 loop is CASSGNRRSSYNEQFF. Written as DNA, the CDR3 is TGTGCCAGCAGTGGAAATAGACGGAGCTCCTACAATGAGCAGTTCTTC.

This clonotype occurred a few times. The chain carries TRBV14 and TRBJ2-7, with 8 bases fitting TRBD1. Germline CDR1 and CDR2: SGHDN and FVKESK. The CDR3 runs to 16 residues. Losses at the gene ends were 3 bases for V and 4 bases for J; bases not matched to a gene: 11. The CDR3, as DNA: TGTGCCAGCAGCCAGGGACCGGGACAGGAGCCTTACGAGCAGTACTTC. Its protein product is CASSQGPGQEPYEQYF.

This clonotype was detected only a few times. The genes are TRBV29-1 and TRBJ2-1; D is undetermined. The germline CDR1 and CDR2 sequences are SQVTM and ANQGSEA. Trimming pared 2 bases from V and 0 bases from J, leaving 11 bases between. CDR3 size: 15 residues. In nucleotides, the CDR3 is TGCAGCGTTGAAATCCGGAGCCGCTCCTACAATGAGCAGTTCTTC. It encodes CSVEIRSRSYNEQFF.

This clonotype was observed a few times. The CDR3 sequence: CSASGTGSTNEKLFF. CDR3 DNA: TGCAGCGCCTCCGGGACAGGGTCAACTAATGAAAAACTGTTTTTT. The chain uses TRBV29-1 and TRBJ1-4; 9 bases are a match to TRBD1. The V gene end was trimmed by 7 bases and the J gene end by 0 bases; junction bases not matched to a gene: 6. Germline CDR1 is SQVTM and CDR2 is ANQGSEA. The CDR3 runs 15 residues. The full variable domain, completed using reference TRBV29-1 and TRBJ1-4, is SAVISQKPSRDICQRGTSLTIQCQVDSQVTMMFWYRQQPGQSLTLIATANQGSEATYESGFVIDKFPISRPNLTFSTLTVSNMSPEDSSIYLCSASGTGSTNEKLFFGSGTQLSVL.

CDR3 residues: CASSLGSVGSNEQFF. The CDR3 nucleotides are TGTGCCAGCAGCTTAGGTTCAGTTGGGAGCAATGAGCAGTTCTTC. The V call is TRBV7-9, the J call TRBJ2-1; D is possibly TRBD2 (5 bases). Germline values: CDR1 SEHNR, CDR2 FQNEAQ (reference sequence). V shed 1 base and J shed 6 bases, with 13 bases lying between them. CDR3 length: 15 residues.

The V and J genes are TRBV6-2 or TRBV6-3 and TRBJ2-1; possibly TRBD2 for D (6 bases). Trimming stripped 5 bases from V and 0 bases from J, with 14 bases between. Germline CDR1 and CDR2: MNHEY and SVGEGT. This CDR3 has 16 residues. CDR3 bases: TGTGCCAGCAGTGACCCTAGCGTATACTCCTACAATGAGCAGTTCTTC. Protein sequence: CASSDPSVYSYNEQFF.

This rearrangement joins TRBV12-3 or TRBV12-4 to TRBJ2-1; 9 nucleotides align to TRBD2. The CDR3 covers 15 residues. The J segment lost 6 bases and the V segment lost 1 base, leaving 4 bases of the junction unmatched. This chain's CDR3 is CASSLEAGGRNEQFF. The CDR3 DNA reads as TGTGCCAGCAGTTTAGAAGCGGGAGGCCGCAATGAGCAGTTCTTC.

V usage is TRBV6-6 and J usage is TRBJ2-7; D is ambiguous. CDR3 size: 15 residues. CDR1 and CDR2 (germline): MNHNY, SVGAGI (reference sequence). The V end was cut by 2 bases, the J end by 3 bases, with 14 bases between. Here the CDR3 DNA reads TGTGCCAGCAGTTACGGGTCCAGCGTGGACTACGAGCAGTACTTC. Translated, it gives CASSYGSSVDYEQYF.

The chain joins TRBV5-1 to TRBJ2-1, with 12 nucleotides matching TRBD1. Germline V CDR1 and CDR2: SGHRS, YFSETQ. CDR3 length equals 15 residues. V trimming: 2 bases; J trimming: 6 bases; junction bases outside the gene matches: 3. CDR3 bases: TGCGCCAGCAGCTTTGGGGACAGGGGGCCCAATGAGCAGTTCTTC. This translates into CASSFGDRGPNEQFF.

The chain joins TRBV12-3 or TRBV12-4 to TRBJ1-2; TRBD1 might be the D (5 bases). V was pared by 5 bases and J by 5 bases, with 15 bases between. CDR3 length equals 14 residues. CDR3 region: CASSPTGNFYGYTF. For the CDR3, the DNA is TGTGCCAGCAGTCCAACAGGAAACTTTTATGGCTACACCTTC.

This clonotype was recorded a few times. V and J are TRBV5-1 and TRBJ2-5, with D perhaps TRBD1 (5 bases). V shed 4 bases and J shed 4 bases, with 11 bases lying between them. Germline assignment: CDR1 SGHRS and CDR2 YFSETQ. The CDR3 has 13 amino acids. This CDR3 is CASSPGALETQYF. Written as DNA, the CDR3 is TGCGCCAGCAGCCCTGGGGCCTTAGAGACCCAGTACTTC.

This clonotype was detected a few times. V and J are TRBV20-1 and TRBJ2-5; the D call may be TRBD1 or TRBD2 (5 bases each). Trimming removed 6 bases at V and 11 bases at J, with 22 bases between. The CDR3 length is 13 residues. Germline V gives CDR1 DFQATT, CDR2 SNEGSKA (reference sequence). CDR3 amino acids: CSAGTRVLGEQYF. CDR3 DNA: TGCAGTGCCGGGACGAGGGTTCTGGGGGAGCAGTACTTC.

The J gene is TRBJ2-7, the V gene TRBV5-1; TRBD1 is a possible D gene (7 bases). The CDR3 is 14 residues long. Germline V gives CDR1 SGHRS, CDR2 YFSETQ. V dropped 3 bases and J dropped 3 bases, with 13 bases sitting between them. In nucleotides, the CDR3 is TGCGCCAGCAGCTCGGTCCAGGGGGGCTACGAGCAGTACTTC. Encoded protein: CASSSVQGGYEQYF.

The chain uses TRBV24-1 and TRBJ2-1; 10 nucleotides agree with TRBD2. With 3 bases clipped from V and 8 bases from J, the junction kept 9 bases outside the gene matches. The CDR3 spans 16 residues. Per the germline V gene, CDR1 is KGHDR and CDR2 is SFDVKD. This CDR3 reads CATSDAQAGGIHEQFF. The CDR3 DNA reads as TGTGCCACCAGTGATGCCCAAGCGGGGGGGATCCATGAGCAGTTCTTC.

The chain carries TRBV7-2 and TRBJ1-6, with D perhaps TRBD1 (6 bases). The germline V gene has CDR1 SGHTA and CDR2 FQGNSA. CDR3 length equals 15 residues. Between the trimmed V and J ends, which lost 5 bases and 4 bases, there was a span of 12 bases. The CDR3 bases are TGTGCCAGCAGCCAGGGACACATATATAATTCACCCCTCCACTTT. Translated, it gives CASSQGHIYNSPLHF.

As regards this clonotype: Sequence at one end of the junction differs from germline and may be a read error. This sequence joins TRBV12-3 or TRBV12-4 and TRBJ2-2; perhaps D is TRBD1 or TRBD2 (5 bases each). The CDR3 extends over 18 amino acids. The DNA of the CDR3 is TGTGCTAGCACCACCGGGGTGACGCCCCGGGGCTACACCGGGGAGCTGTTTTTT. Residues: CASTTGVTPRGYTGELFF.

In this sample, this clonotype turned up once. Just one base apart from a much larger clone, this may be a read error. The chain joins TRBV7-3 to TRBJ2-7; D is unclear. Between the trimmed V and J ends, which lost 1 base and 0 bases, there was a span of 7 bases. CDR3 length: 14 amino acids. The germline CDR1 and CDR2 sequences are SGHTA and FQGTGA. DNA for the CDR3: TGTGCCAGCAGCTTAAACGGACGCTCCTACGAGCAGTACTTC. Protein sequence: CASSLNGRSYEQYF.

The V gene is TRBV10-3, the J gene TRBJ2-7; D is uncertain. The CDR3 covers 14 residues. From germline, CDR1 is ENHRY and CDR2 SYGVKD. Trimming pared 10 bases from V and 0 bases from J, leaving 16 bases between. The CDR3 DNA reads TGTGCCACCTGGGGTGGGTCCAGCTCCTACGAGCAGTACTTC. Amino acids: CATWGGSSSYEQYF.

The rearrangement uses TRBV7-8 and TRBJ1-1; D unclear. Trimming pared 1 base from V and 0 bases from J, leaving 9 bases between. CDR1 and CDR2 (germline): SGHVS, FQNEAQ. The CDR3 has 15 residues. The CDR3 DNA is TGTGCCAGCAGCTTAGTCCTGGGAGTGAACACTGAAGCTTTCTTT. Translating gives CASSLVLGVNTEAFF.

This CDR3 is CASSLEADNEQFF. Written as DNA, the CDR3 is TGTGCCAGCAGCTTAGAGGCAGACAATGAGCAGTTCTTC. The V call is TRBV7-7, the J call TRBJ2-1; D gene uncertain. Trimming stripped 1 base from V and 5 bases from J, with 6 bases between. This CDR3 is built from 13 residues. Germline CDR1 reads SSHAT; CDR2 reads FNYEAQ (reference sequence).